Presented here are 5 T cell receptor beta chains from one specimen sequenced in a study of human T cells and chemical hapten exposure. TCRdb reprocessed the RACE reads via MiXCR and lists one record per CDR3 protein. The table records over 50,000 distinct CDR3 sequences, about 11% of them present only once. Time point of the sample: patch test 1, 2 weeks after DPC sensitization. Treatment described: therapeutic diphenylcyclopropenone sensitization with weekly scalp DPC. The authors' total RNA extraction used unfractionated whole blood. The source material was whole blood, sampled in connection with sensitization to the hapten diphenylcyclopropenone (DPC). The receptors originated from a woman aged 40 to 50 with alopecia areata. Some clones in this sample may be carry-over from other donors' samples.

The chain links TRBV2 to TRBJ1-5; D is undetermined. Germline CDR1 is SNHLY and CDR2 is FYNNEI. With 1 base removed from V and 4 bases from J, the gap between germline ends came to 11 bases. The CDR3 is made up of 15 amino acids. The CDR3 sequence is CASSEGALENQPQHF. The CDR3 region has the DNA TGTGCCAGCAGTGAAGGGGCCCTGGAGAATCAGCCCCAGCATTTT.

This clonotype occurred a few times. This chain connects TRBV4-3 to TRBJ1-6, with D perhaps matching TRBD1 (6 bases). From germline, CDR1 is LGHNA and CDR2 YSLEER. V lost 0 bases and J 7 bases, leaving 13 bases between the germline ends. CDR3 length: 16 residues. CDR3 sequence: CASSQDRGQGNSPLHF. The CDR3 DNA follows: TGCGCCAGCAGCCAAGATCGGGGACAAGGAAATTCACCCCTCCACTTT.

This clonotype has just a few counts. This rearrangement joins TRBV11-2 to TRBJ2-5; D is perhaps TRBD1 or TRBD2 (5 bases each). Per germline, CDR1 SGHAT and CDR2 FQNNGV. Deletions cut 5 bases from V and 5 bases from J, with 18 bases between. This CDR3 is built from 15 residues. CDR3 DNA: TGTGCCAGCAGCCCCCAGAGGAGCGAGGGGGAGACCCAGTACTTC. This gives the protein CASSPQRSEGETQYF.

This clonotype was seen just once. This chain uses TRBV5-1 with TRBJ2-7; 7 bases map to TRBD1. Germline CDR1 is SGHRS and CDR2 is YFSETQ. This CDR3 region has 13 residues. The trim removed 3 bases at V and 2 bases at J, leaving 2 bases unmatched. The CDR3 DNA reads TGCGCCAGCAGCTCGGGACAGCCCTACGAGCAGTACTTC. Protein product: CASSSGQPYEQYF.

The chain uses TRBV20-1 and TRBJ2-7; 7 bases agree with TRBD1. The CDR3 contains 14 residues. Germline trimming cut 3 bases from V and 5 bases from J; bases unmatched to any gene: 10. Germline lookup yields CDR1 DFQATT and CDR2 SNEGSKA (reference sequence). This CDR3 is CSASSRGRGNEQYF. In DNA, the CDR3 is TGCAGTGCTAGCAGTAGGGGGCGTGGGAACGAGCAGTACTTC.